This T cell receptor beta chain came from a study of blood T cell repertoires in COVID-19. Study information: Some COVID-19 samples were acute and others convalescent; all came from the United States, Italy and Spain.

Per the original data handling: Estimation of nucleated cell counts relied on the amplification of reference gene primers. The assay was immunoSEQ multiplex PCR, and TCRdb's table has in-frame clones only and misses some. That table is the source of V, J and clone size, and D and trimming were worked out from the DNA. The data show 130,000 to 150,000 clones, 80% to 90% seen once. CDR1 ENHRY and CDR2 SYGVKD come from the germline V gene. CDR3 length: 15 amino acids. The ends lost 5 bases at V and 1 base at J; junction bases unmatched: 5. Specimen: peripheral blood. The sequence derives from a woman in her 50s with acute or convalescent COVID-19. This rearrangement joins TRBV10-3 to TRBJ2-7; TRBD2 agrees at 10 bases. CDR3 coding DNA: TGTGCCATCAGTCAAGCGGGAGGGCCTTCCTACGAGCAGTACTTC. Its protein product is CAISQAGGPSYEQYF.